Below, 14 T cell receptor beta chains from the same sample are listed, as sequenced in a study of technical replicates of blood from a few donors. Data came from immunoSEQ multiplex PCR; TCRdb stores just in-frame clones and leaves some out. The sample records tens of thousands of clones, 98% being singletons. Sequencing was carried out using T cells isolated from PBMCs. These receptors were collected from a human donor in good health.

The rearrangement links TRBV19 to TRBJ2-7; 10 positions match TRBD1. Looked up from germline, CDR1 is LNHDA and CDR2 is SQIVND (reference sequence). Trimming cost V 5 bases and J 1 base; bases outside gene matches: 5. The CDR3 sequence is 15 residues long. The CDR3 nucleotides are TGTGCCAGTAGTGTGGGACAGGGGCCATCCTACGAGCAGTACTTC. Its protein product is CASSVGQGPSYEQYF.

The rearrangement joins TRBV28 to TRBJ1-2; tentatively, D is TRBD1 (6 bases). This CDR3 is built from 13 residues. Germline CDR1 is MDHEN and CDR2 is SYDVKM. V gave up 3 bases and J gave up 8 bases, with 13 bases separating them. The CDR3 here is CASSFTGLSGYTF. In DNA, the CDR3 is TGTGCCAGCAGTTTTACAGGGCTGAGCGGCTACACCTTC.

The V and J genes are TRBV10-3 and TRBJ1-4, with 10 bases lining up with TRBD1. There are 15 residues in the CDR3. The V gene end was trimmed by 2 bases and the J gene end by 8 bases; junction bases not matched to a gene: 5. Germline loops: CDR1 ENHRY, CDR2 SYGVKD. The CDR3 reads CAISEGDRGWEKLFF. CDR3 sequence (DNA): TGTGCCATCAGTGAGGGGGACAGGGGTTGGGAAAAACTGTTTTTT.

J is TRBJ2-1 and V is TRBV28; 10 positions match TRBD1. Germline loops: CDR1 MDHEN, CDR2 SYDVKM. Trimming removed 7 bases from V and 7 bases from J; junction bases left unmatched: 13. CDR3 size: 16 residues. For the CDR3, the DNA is TGTGCCAGCACCTTGATCCCGGGACAGGGGTCGAATGAGCAGTTCTTC. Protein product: CASTLIPGQGSNEQFF.

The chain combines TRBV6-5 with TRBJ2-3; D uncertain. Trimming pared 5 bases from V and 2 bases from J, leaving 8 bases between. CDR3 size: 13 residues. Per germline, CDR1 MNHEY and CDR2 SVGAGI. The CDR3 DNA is TGTGCCAGCAGTGCGCCACTCACAGATACGCAGTATTTT. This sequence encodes CASSAPLTDTQYF.

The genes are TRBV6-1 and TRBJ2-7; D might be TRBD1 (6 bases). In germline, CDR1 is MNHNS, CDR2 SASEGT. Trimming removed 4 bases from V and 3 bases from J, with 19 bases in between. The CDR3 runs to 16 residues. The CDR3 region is CASSAFYREVHYEQYF. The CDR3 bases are TGTGCCAGCAGTGCCTTTTACAGGGAAGTTCACTACGAGCAGTACTTC.

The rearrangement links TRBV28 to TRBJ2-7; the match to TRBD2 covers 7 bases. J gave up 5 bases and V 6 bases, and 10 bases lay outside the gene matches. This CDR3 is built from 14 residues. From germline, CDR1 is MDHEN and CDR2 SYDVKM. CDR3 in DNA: TGTGCCAGCAGCAAAAGGGGAGGGAGCCACGAGCAGTACTTC. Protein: CASSKRGGSHEQYF.

The CDR3 bases are TGTGCCAGCTCACCAGGAGTCTTTAGCAATCAGCCCCAGCATTTT. It specifies CASSPGVFSNQPQHF. The chain uses TRBV18 and TRBJ1-5; D is unresolved. Germline CDR1 reads KGHSH; CDR2 reads LQKENI. CDR3 size: 15 residues. Deletions cut 2 bases from V and 0 bases from J, with 8 bases between.

The CDR3 DNA reads as TGTGCCAGCAGCCTAGAAGAGACCCAGTACTTC. Its protein is CASSLEETQYF. The J gene is TRBJ2-5, the V gene TRBV5-6; D gene ambiguous. Germline assignment: CDR1 SGHDT and CDR2 YYEEEE. V lost 4 bases and J 3 bases, leaving 4 bases between the germline ends. CDR3 length: 11 amino acids.

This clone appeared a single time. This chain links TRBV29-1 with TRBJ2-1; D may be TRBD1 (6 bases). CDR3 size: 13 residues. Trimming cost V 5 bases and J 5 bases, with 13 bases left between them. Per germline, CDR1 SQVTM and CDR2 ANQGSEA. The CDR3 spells CSVLTGIHNEQFF. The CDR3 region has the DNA TGCAGCGTTCTAACAGGGATACACAATGAGCAGTTCTTC.

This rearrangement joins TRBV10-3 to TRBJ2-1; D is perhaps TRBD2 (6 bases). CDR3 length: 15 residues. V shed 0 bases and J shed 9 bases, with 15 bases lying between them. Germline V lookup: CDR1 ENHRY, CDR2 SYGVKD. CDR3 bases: TGTGCCATCAGTGAGTCGGTGACTAGTGACGGTGAGCAGTTCTTC. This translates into CAISESVTSDGEQFF.

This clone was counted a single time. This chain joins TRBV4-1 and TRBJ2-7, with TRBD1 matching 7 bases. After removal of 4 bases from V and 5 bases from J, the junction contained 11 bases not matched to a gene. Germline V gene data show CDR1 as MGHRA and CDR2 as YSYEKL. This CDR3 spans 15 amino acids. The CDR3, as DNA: TGCGCCAGCAGCCGGACCGGGACAGCCTACGACGAGCAGTACTTC. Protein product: CASSRTGTAYDEQYF.

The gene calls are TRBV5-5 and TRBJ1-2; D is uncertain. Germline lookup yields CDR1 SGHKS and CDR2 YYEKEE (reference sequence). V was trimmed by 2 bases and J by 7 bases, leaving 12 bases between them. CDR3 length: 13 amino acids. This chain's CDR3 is CASSFGVKSGYTF. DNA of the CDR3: TGTGCCAGCAGCTTCGGGGTGAAGAGTGGCTACACCTTC.

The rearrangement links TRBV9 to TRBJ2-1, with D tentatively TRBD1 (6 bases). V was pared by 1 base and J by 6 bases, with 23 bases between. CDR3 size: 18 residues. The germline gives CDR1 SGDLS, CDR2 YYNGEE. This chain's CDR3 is CASSVLSPGAEGVNEQFF. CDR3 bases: TGTGCCAGCAGCGTATTGTCCCCTGGGGCCGAGGGGGTCAATGAGCAGTTCTTC.